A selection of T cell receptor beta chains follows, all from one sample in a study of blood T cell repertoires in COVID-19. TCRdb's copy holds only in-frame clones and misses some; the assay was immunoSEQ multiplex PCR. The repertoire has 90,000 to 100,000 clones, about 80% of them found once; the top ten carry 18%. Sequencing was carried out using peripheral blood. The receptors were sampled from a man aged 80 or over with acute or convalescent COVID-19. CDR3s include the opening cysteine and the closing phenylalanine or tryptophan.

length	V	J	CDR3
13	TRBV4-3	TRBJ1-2	CASSQVSTYGYTF
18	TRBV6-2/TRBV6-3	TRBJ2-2	CASSPQGILAGVTGELFF
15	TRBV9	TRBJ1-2	CASSVGAGGNYGYTF
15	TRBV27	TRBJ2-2	CASKLGARSTGELFF
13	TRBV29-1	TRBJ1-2	CSGDPGQGGGYTF
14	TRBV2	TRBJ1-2	CASSISRENYGYTF
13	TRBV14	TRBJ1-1	CASSQGSSVEAFF
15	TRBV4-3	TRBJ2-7	CASSARERGGYEQYF
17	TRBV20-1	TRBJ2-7	CSASLGRTALPLTEQYF
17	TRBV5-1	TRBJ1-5	CASSLHRDGHCNQPQHF
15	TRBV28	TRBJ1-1	CASSLVGGMNTEAFF
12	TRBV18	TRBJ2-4	CASSPDRNIQYF
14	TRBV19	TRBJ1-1	CASSAETANTEAFF
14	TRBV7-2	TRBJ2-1	CASSTGVNYNEQFF
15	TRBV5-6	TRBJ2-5	CASSTTGGLEETQYF
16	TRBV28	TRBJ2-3	CASSPLEVESTDTQYF
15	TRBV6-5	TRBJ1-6	CASSYSAGRVSPLHF
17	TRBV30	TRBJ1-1	CAWSEIYRGPGNTEAFF
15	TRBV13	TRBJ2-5	CASSLKVSGWETQYF
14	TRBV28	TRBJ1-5	CASSFGRSNQPQHF
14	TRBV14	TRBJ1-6	CASSQYRGPSPLHF
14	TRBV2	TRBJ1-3	CASSLQVTGNTIYF
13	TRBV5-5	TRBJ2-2	CASSLGDTGELFF
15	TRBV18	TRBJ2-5	CASSPDSGGRETQYF
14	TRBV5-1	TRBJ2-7	CASSGGTGGYEQYF
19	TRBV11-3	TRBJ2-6	CASSLATGLTYSGANVLTF
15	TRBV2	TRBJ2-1	CASRLRDLNYNEQFF
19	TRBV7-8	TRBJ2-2	CASSSLNGGVGRNTGELFF
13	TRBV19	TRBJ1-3	CASGGQAGNTIYF
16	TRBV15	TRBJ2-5	CATSRTDRGFQETQYF
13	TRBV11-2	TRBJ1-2	CASSSGQGYGYTF
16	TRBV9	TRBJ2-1	CASSVVGGSSYNEQFF
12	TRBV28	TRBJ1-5	CASSLLQSPQHF
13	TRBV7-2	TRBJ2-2	CASSAREVGELFF
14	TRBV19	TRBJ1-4	CASSFDRGVEKLFF
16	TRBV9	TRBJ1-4	CASSVAPDSVNEKLFF
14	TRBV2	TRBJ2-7	CASSEWRQHYEQYF
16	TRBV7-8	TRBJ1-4	CASSLAWGTGKGKLFF
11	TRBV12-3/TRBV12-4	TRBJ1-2	CAISGGYGYTF
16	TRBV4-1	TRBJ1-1	CASSQDTQRSNAEAFF
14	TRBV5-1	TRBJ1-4	CASSTGTKDEKLFF
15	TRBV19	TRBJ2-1	CASSTQAGGRHEQFF
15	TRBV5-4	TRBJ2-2	CASSSLAGRTGELFF
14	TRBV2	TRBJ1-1	CASGRVRQNTEAFF
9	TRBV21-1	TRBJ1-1	CARDTEAFF
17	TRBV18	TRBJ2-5	CASSPRVAGAGQETQYF
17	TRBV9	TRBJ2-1	CASSARLGLPSYNEQFF
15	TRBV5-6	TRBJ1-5	CASSSGQGLNQPQHF
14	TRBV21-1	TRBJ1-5	CASSARQGRKPQHF
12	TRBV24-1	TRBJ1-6	CATSGPGETLHF
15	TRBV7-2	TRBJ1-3	CASSQQGAIGNTIYF
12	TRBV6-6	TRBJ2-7	CASSLSNYEQYF
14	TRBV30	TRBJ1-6	CAWRIVPSNSPLHF
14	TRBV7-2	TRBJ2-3	CASSLAGLLDTQYF
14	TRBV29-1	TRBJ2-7	CSVGKAGASYEQYF